The clone carrying this T cell receptor beta chain was recorded many times. Per the germline V gene, CDR1 is LGHDT and CDR2 is YNNKEL (reference sequence). V gave up 2 bases and J gave up 6 bases, with 10 bases separating them. CDR3 length: 13 residues. This sample was included in a study of T-cell reconstitution after alpha-beta-depleted transplantation in children. This sample's TCRbeta library carried unique molecular identifier barcodes. Via MiXCR, TCRdb re-called the PCR reads, giving one row per CDR3 protein. This table holds fewer than 95,000 distinct CDR3 sequences, 12% found once. The V and J genes are TRBV3-1 and TRBJ1-1; D is possibly TRBD1 (5 bases). The TCR originated in a human donor who donated a stem cell graft to a child with inherited bone marrow failure. The source material was PBMCs from the stem cell graft donor, sampled from the stem cell graft. Here the CDR3 reads CASSQQGFAEAFF. CDR3 DNA: TGTGCCAGCAGCCAACAGGGTTTCGCTGAAGCTTTCTTT.